This passage covers 6 T cell receptor beta chains from one sample sequenced in a study of cytomegalovirus exposure and HLA in healthy donors. The PCR employed 60 Vbeta primers together with 13 Jbeta primers. The repertoire was sequenced with immunoSEQ multiplex PCR; TCRdb's copy has only in-frame clones and lacks some. The data hold about 140,000 clones, with 70% to 80% observed a single time. Material: PBMCs. The origin of the receptors is a woman aged 35 to 49 in good health and CMV-seropositive.

V gene TRBV27 combines with J gene TRBJ2-3; TRBD2 aligns across 9 bases. CDR3 size: 18 residues. The V gene's germline CDR1 is MNHEY and CDR2 SMNVEV (reference sequence). The ends lost 6 bases at V and 5 bases at J; junction bases unmatched: 18. The CDR3 is CASREGQGAGGPQDTQYF. The CDR3 nucleotides read TGTGCCAGCAGAGAGGGGCAAGGGGCGGGAGGGCCGCAAGATACGCAGTATTTT.

The chain joins TRBV27 to TRBJ1-5; 7 bases are a match to TRBD1. The junction had 2 bases not matched to a gene; V was cut back by 5 bases and J by 4 bases. The CDR3 contains 13 residues. CDR1 is MNHEY and CDR2 is SMNVEV in the germline V gene (reference sequence). CDR3 loop: CASSPTGNQPQHF. In nucleotides, the CDR3 is TGTGCCAGCAGTCCGACAGGGAATCAGCCCCAGCATTTT.

The chain is built from TRBV7-2 and TRBJ2-1; D gene unclear. Germline CDR1 and CDR2: SGHTA and FQGNSA. Trimming pared 2 bases from V and 6 bases from J, leaving 11 bases between. The CDR3 length is 14 residues. CDR3 amino acids: CASSLSTLINEQFF. The CDR3 coding sequence is TGTGCCAGCAGCTTATCCACTTTGATCAATGAGCAGTTCTTC.

The chain is built from TRBV7-8 and TRBJ1-5; no clear D. The V gene lost 1 base and the J gene lost 11 bases, with 15 bases spanning the gap. The CDR3 is 14 residues long. CDR1 SGHVS and CDR2 FQNEAQ come from the germline V gene. The CDR3 spells CASSLGLSSSSQHF. In DNA, the CDR3 is TGTGCCAGCAGCTTAGGACTGAGCTCGTCTTCCCAGCATTTT. The entire variable domain, with the rest obtained from reference TRBV7-8 and TRBJ1-5, is as follows: GAGVSQSPRYKVAKRGQDVALRCDPISGHVSLFWYQQALGQGPEFLTYFQNEAQLDKSGLPSDRFFAERPEGSVSTLKIQRTQQEDSAVYLCASSLGLSSSSQHFGDGTRLSIL.

CDR3 amino acids: CASSQQGAGGSTDTQYF. The CDR3 DNA reads as TGCGCCAGCAGCCAACAAGGAGCGGGAGGGAGCACAGATACGCAGTATTTT. The rearrangement links TRBV4-1 to TRBJ2-3; 10 nucleotides align to TRBD2. The CDR3 loop spans 17 amino acids. The germline CDR1 and CDR2 sequences are MGHRA and YSYEKL. Losses at the gene ends were 2 bases for V and 0 bases for J; bases not matched to a gene: 5.

The chain carries TRBV15 and TRBJ2-5; D call uncertain. The CDR3 has 15 amino acids. Trimming removed 1 base at V and 2 bases at J, with 11 bases between. Germline V gene lookup returns CDR1 LNHNV and CDR2 YYDKDF (reference sequence). The CDR3 loop is CATSRGSQEQETQYF. The CDR3 DNA is TGTGCCACCAGCAGAGGATCGCAGGAACAAGAGACCCAGTACTTC.